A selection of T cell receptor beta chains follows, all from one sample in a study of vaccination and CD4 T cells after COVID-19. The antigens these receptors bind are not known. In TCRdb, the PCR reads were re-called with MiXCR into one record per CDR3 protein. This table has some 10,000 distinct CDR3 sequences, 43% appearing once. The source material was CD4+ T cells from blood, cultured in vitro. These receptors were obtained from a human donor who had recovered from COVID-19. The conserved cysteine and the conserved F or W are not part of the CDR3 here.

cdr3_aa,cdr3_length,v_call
ASSYLAAEKLF,11,TRBV6-5
ASSESMGIQPQH,12,TRBV6-1
ASSLEGHYGYT,11,TRBV11-3
ASSQGEYTEAF,11,TRBV3-1
ASSYSGQGRAF,11,TRBV6-5
ASRGTGGTQPQH,12,TRBV2
ASSLGQEPYEQY,12,TRBV5-1
AWSVQGAVFTGTQY,14,TRBV30
ASSRQWGRGSNQPQH,15,TRBV12-3/TRBV12-4
AWSVVPTGKVEQY,13,TRBV30
ASSLEGGGYT,10,TRBV7-2
ASSQTRWDRGFTGELF,16,TRBV6-1
ASSSLRGRVDYGYT,14,TRBV11-2
ASIRQSPLH,9,TRBV27
ASRVGSAPDARETQY,15,TRBV5-4
ASSLVGDPGTGELF,14,TRBV7-9
ASTLGGNTEAF,11,TRBV6-1
ASSHRGGPNYGYT,13,TRBV14
ASSYPKRQGKNTEAF,15,TRBV7-8
ASSLGSNYGYT,11,TRBV5-1
ASSLVGTGGRYGYT,14,TRBV5-4
ASSLLSGTLTPNYGYT,16,TRBV19
AWDRGRFYEQY,11,TRBV30
AAREGGLTYEQY,12,TRBV6-2/TRBV6-3
AWMPLLASTGELF,13,TRBV30
ASSSGEAGDRSNQPQH,16,TRBV27
ATRGGPADTQY,11,TRBV24-1
ASSLERDNEQF,11,TRBV7-7
ASSYSMASSGPAGELF,16,TRBV6-5
AGVQGQGSYEQY,12,TRBV2
ASAPAAAGQKGGYT,14,TRBV28
ASSQGGSAQPQH,12,TRBV3-1
ASRGDPQGNTDTQY,14,TRBV4-1
ASSAREGARTEAF,13,TRBV6-1
ASNIYGGEEQY,11,TRBV7-7
ASSTGYNQPQH,11,TRBV27
ALREGPMNTEAF,12,TRBV10-3
ASSKTGQTLNIQY,13,TRBV7-2
ASSERSLADNQPQH,14,TRBV2
ASSPVRGERYT,11,TRBV4-1
AGSFSGGVSYEQY,13,TRBV11-3